The sequence of this T cell receptor beta chain was determined in a study of T cell changes during pregnancy in multiple sclerosis. Using immunoSEQ multiplex PCR, the repertoire was profiled, and TCRdb retains in-frame clones only, with some absent. Altogether over 25,000 clones are present, roughly 89% being singletons, with the ten largest covering under 8%. Trimming took 5 bases from V and 1 from J, leaving 16 bases between them. The CDR3 length is 16 residues. Germline V gives CDR1 SEHNR, CDR2 FQNEAQ (reference sequence). The receptor was isolated from a female donor with multiple sclerosis, enrolled in a pregnancy study. Sequences were derived from CD8+ T cells from peripheral blood mononuclear cells, sampled before pregnancy. The chain joins TRBV7-9 to TRBJ2-3; D perhaps matches TRBD2 (6 bases). The CDR3 DNA reads as TGTGCCAGCAGCATACCGGGACTGGGACGCACAGATACGCAGTATTTT. Protein product: CASSIPGLGRTDTQYF.